The rows below give T cell receptor beta chains drawn from one sample of a study of CD8 T cells in ankylosing spondylitis. Each CDR3 protein is one row after TCRdb ran MiXCR on the 5' RACE reads. This sample has 85,000 to 100,000 distinct CDR3 sequences, with about 9.1% found just once. The sequenced sample was blood, either unsorted or a sorted T cell fraction (not recorded which). The receptors come from a male donor with ankylosing spondylitis or in good health (not recorded which). Each CDR3 is given with its conserved first and last residue. A D gene is named only where the DNA matches it firmly. Where a row states a size, it is once, few, many or the class of an expanded clone; other rows omit it.

D: .; V: TRBV18; J: TRBJ2-7; size: .; DNA: TGTGCCAGCTCACCAGACGGAGCCTACGAGCAGTACTTC; CDR3: CASSPDGAYEQYF
D: TRBD2; V: TRBV11-2; J: TRBJ2-1; size: few; DNA: TGTGCCAGCAGCTTAGATGGTGGGCCGGGACTAGCGGGGGGGGAGCAGTTCTTC; CDR3: CASSLDGGPGLAGGEQFF
D: .; V: TRBV5-1; J: TRBJ2-1; size: many; DNA: TGCGCCAGCAGCTTGGGACAGGCGATCCACAATGAGCAGTTCTTC; CDR3: CASSLGQAIHNEQFF
D: .; V: TRBV28; J: TRBJ1-1; size: .; DNA: TGTGCCAGCACCCTTCATGGACCGGGTACCAAAGCTTTCTTT; CDR3: CASTLHGPGTKAFF
D: TRBD2; V: TRBV14; J: TRBJ2-7; size: .; DNA: TGTGCCAGCAGCCATGGTACCGGGACTAGAGCTTACGAGCAGTACTTC; CDR3: CASSHGTGTRAYEQYF
D: TRBD1; V: TRBV5-1; J: TRBJ2-5; size: .; DNA: TGCGCCAGCAGCTTGGCCGGGACAGGTTACCAAGAGACCCAGTACTTC; CDR3: CASSLAGTGYQETQYF
D: TRBD1; V: TRBV12-3/TRBV12-4; J: TRBJ1-2; size: few; DNA: TGTGCCAGCAGGCCACAGGGACAGGGCTATGGCTACACCTTC; CDR3: CASRPQGQGYGYTF
D: TRBD1; V: TRBV10-2; J: TRBJ2-1; size: many; DNA: TGCGCCAGCAGGAGGACAGGGTGGGATGAGCAGTTCTTC; CDR3: CASRRTGWDEQFF
D: TRBD2; V: TRBV20-1; J: TRBJ2-3; size: many; DNA: TGCAGTGCTAGAGATCAAGGGACTAGCGGGGGGGCAAGGACAGATACGCAGTATTTT; CDR3: CSARDQGTSGGARTDTQYF
D: TRBD2; V: TRBV12-3/TRBV12-4; J: TRBJ2-1; size: many; DNA: TGTGCCAGCAGTTCAATAAGCGGGGTCTACAATGAGCAGTTCTTC; CDR3: CASSSISGVYNEQFF
D: .; V: TRBV20-1; J: TRBJ1-4; size: many; DNA: TGCAGTGCTAATCGGAGAGACGGGACTAATGAAAAACTGTTTTTT; CDR3: CSANRRDGTNEKLFF
D: TRBD2; V: TRBV6-1; J: TRBJ2-7; size: many; DNA: TGTGCCAGCCGGCGGGGGGCCCAATCCTACGAGCAGTACTTC; CDR3: CASRRGAQSYEQYF
D: .; V: TRBV5-1; J: TRBJ2-7; size: many; DNA: TGCGCCAGCAGCTCCCAGGAAGCGGGCGAGCAGTACTTC; CDR3: CASSSQEAGEQYF
D: .; V: TRBV27; J: TRBJ2-3; size: many; DNA: TGTGCCAGCAGTTTATCGTGGGGCTCTAGCACAGATACGCAGTATTTT; CDR3: CASSLSWGSSTDTQYF
D: .; V: TRBV29-1; J: TRBJ2-2; size: many; DNA: TGCAGCGTTGAACGCGTTCTAGGAACCGGGGAGCTGTTTTTT; CDR3: CSVERVLGTGELFF
D: .; V: TRBV3-1; J: TRBJ2-1; size: many; DNA: TGTGCCAGCAGCCAGCCCTTGGGGCCCGGCGGTTTGGATGAGCAGTTCTTC; CDR3: CASSQPLGPGGLDEQFF
D: TRBD2; V: TRBV28; J: TRBJ2-1; size: many; DNA: TGTGCCATTGGTAGCGGGGGGATCTACAATGAGCAGTTCTTC; CDR3: CAIGSGGIYNEQFF
D: TRBD1; V: TRBV7-6; J: TRBJ1-4; size: many; DNA: TGTGCCAGCAGCTCCGGACAGGGGGCGCGAACTAATGAAAAACTGTTTTTT; CDR3: CASSSGQGARTNEKLFF
D: TRBD2; V: TRBV4-2; J: TRBJ2-3; size: many; DNA: TGTGCCAGCAGCCAAGAGCGGGGGGGCAGGGTGCGGCACACAGATACGCAGTATTTT; CDR3: CASSQERGGRVRHTDTQYF
D: TRBD2; V: TRBV5-1; J: TRBJ2-2; size: many; DNA: TGCGCCAGCAGCTTGACGGGGGGTCCGGACACCGGGGAGCTGTTTTTT; CDR3: CASSLTGGPDTGELFF
D: TRBD1; V: TRBV29-1; J: TRBJ1-1; size: many; DNA: TGCAGCGTCACAGGGGGGCGGACTGAAGCTTTCTTT; CDR3: CSVTGGRTEAFF
D: .; V: TRBV5-1; J: TRBJ2-3; size: many; DNA: TGCGCCAGCAGCTTGGTGCCGGGCTCAGATACGCAGTATTTT; CDR3: CASSLVPGSDTQYF
D: TRBD1; V: TRBV20-1; J: TRBJ1-4; size: many; DNA: TGCAGTGCTAGAGTTTTTGGGACAGGAATCGATGAAAAACTGTTTTTT; CDR3: CSARVFGTGIDEKLFF
D: .; V: TRBV7-9; J: TRBJ1-2; size: few; DNA: TGTGCCAGCAGCCCTGGCGCCTATGGCTACACCTTC; CDR3: CASSPGAYGYTF
D: .; V: TRBV28; J: TRBJ2-7; size: many; DNA: TGTGCCAGCGCTTATTCGGACGGATCCTACGAGCAGTACTTC; CDR3: CASAYSDGSYEQYF
D: TRBD1; V: TRBV5-1; J: TRBJ2-1; size: many; DNA: TGCGCCAGCAGCCCGTACTCCGGGACAGGAATCCACAATGAGCAGTTCTTC; CDR3: CASSPYSGTGIHNEQFF
D: .; V: TRBV5-5; J: TRBJ2-7; size: .; DNA: TGTGCCAGCAGCTTGACGACCAGGAGCCCCTACGAGCAGTACTTC; CDR3: CASSLTTRSPYEQYF
D: TRBD2; V: TRBV3-1; J: TRBJ2-3; size: many; DNA: TGTGCCAGCAGCCCCTACCGCGGGACTAGAAGGAGTTCGGATACGCAGTATTTT; CDR3: CASSPYRGTRRSSDTQYF
D: .; V: TRBV2; J: TRBJ2-1; size: .; DNA: TGTGCCAGCAGGGGACCATCGAACGATGAGCAGTTCTTC; CDR3: CASRGPSNDEQFF
D: .; V: TRBV4-2; J: TRBJ1-1; size: many; DNA: TGTGCCAGCAGGCAACTTGAGGGGATCACTGAAGCTTTCTTT; CDR3: CASRQLEGITEAFF
D: .; V: TRBV19; J: TRBJ2-7; size: few; DNA: TGTGCCAGTAGTATTGCAGGGGCCAGCTACGAGCAGTACTTC; CDR3: CASSIAGASYEQYF
D: .; V: TRBV12-3/TRBV12-4; J: TRBJ1-3; size: many; DNA: TGTGCCAGCAGTCTGGGGACGTCCTCTGGAAACACCATATATTTT; CDR3: CASSLGTSSGNTIYF
D: .; V: TRBV29-1; J: TRBJ2-7; size: many; DNA: TGCAGCGCCATCTCGGGGGTCGCCTACGAGCAGTACTTC; CDR3: CSAISGVAYEQYF
D: .; V: TRBV20-1; J: TRBJ1-5; size: many; DNA: TGCAGTGCCTCGGACCCTGGCAATCAGCCCCAGCATTTT; CDR3: CSASDPGNQPQHF
D: .; V: TRBV5-1; J: TRBJ2-5; size: many; DNA: TGCGCCAGCAGCTTGGTTTCGGGGGCACCCGAGACCCAGTACTTC; CDR3: CASSLVSGAPETQYF
D: TRBD2; V: TRBV2; J: TRBJ2-5; size: many; DNA: TGTGCCAGCAGTGACCTAGCGGGGGGACTCCAAGAGACCCAGTACTTC; CDR3: CASSDLAGGLQETQYF
D: .; V: TRBV28; J: TRBJ2-3; size: many; DNA: TGTGCCAGCAGTTCCAAATACACCACAGATACGCAGTATTTT; CDR3: CASSSKYTTDTQYF
D: TRBD2; V: TRBV5-5; J: TRBJ2-5; size: many; DNA: TGTGCCAGCAGCCTACCTGGACTAGCGGGGACCCAAGAGACCCAGTACTTC; CDR3: CASSLPGLAGTQETQYF
D: .; V: TRBV30; J: TRBJ2-7; size: many; DNA: TGTGCCTGGAGTGTACCGGGCTTTAGCTCCTACGAGCAGTACTTC; CDR3: CAWSVPGFSSYEQYF
D: .; V: TRBV7-3; J: TRBJ2-3; size: many; DNA: TGTGCCAGCAGCTTGACAGCAGATACGCAGTATTTT; CDR3: CASSLTADTQYF
D: TRBD2; V: TRBV4-2; J: TRBJ2-7; size: many; DNA: TGTGCCAGCAGCCAAGATGGTGCGCGGGGGGGCCTATACGAGCAGTACTTC; CDR3: CASSQDGARGGLYEQYF